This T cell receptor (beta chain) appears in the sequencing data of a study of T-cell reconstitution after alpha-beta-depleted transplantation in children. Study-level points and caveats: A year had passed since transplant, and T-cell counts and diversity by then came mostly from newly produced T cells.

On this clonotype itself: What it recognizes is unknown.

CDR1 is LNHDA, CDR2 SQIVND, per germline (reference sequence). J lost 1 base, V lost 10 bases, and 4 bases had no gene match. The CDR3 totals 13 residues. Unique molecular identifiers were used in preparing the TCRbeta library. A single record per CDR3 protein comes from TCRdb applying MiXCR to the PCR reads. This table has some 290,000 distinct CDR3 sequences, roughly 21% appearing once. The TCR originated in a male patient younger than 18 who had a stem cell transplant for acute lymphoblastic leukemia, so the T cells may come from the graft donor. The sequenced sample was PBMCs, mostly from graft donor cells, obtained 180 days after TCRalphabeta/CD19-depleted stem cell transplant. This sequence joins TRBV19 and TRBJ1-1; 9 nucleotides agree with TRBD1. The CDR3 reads CATATGGNTEAFF. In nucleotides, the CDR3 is TGTGCCACTGCGACAGGGGGGAACACTGAAGCTTTCTTT.